This TCR beta chain is drawn from a study of blood T cell repertoires in COVID-19. At the level of the study: T cells, B-cell-depleted T cells, or PBMCs provided the cDNA or gDNA that served as material.

Measured with immunoSEQ multiplex PCR; TCRdb has only the in-frame clones, and not every one. The sample records about 220,000 clones, 82% being singletons. This CDR3 spans 15 amino acids. The germline CDR1 and CDR2 sequences are MNHEY and SVGAGI. V was clipped by 4 bases and J by 3 bases; unmatched bases: 4. This clone was counted a few times. The rearrangement links TRBV6-5 to TRBJ2-2; the match to TRBD2 covers 8 bases. Source material: PBMCs or T cells enriched from blood (not recorded which). The sequence came from an older woman who had recovered from COVID-19. CDR3 loop: CASSSWRGDTGELFF. The CDR3 bases are TGTGCCAGCAGTTCCTGGCGGGGGGACACCGGGGAGCTGTTTTTT.